This T cell receptor (beta chain) stems from a study of post-analysis software for immune sequencing data. General study results and limits: Roughly 5 TRBV segments, TRBV5-6, TRBV5-1 and TRBV20-1 among them, were found more frequent in patients than controls.

The CDR3 is 14 residues long. The V gene's germline CDR1 is MRHNA and CDR2 SNTAGT. Trimming cost V 6 bases and J 5 bases; bases outside gene matches: 7. Unique molecular identifiers tagged the TCR beta cDNA libraries. TCRdb recomputed calls from the PCR reads with MiXCR, one row per CDR3 protein. The sample carries 800,000 to 950,000 distinct CDR3 sequences, 53% recorded once. On this clonotype: The antigen is unknown.

This chain joins TRBV6-4 and TRBJ2-3; 8 nucleotides match TRBD1. The origin of this receptor is a girl under 18 with multiple sclerosis. The sequencing input was blood. The CDR3 loop reads CASSAGGDRDTQYF. CDR3 sequence (DNA): TGTGCCAGCAGCGCAGGGGGCGATCGAGATACGCAGTATTTT.